A single sample gave rise to the 29 T cell receptor beta chains below, sequenced in a study of CD8 T cells in ankylosing spondylitis. TCRdb re-analysed the 5' RACE reads in MiXCR, keeping a single row per CDR3 protein. Here the sample spans a few hundred thousand distinct CDR3 sequences, about 11% being singletons. What was sequenced was blood, either unsorted or a sorted T cell fraction (not recorded which). These receptors came from a male donor with ankylosing spondylitis or in good health (not recorded which).

In its sample, this clonotype was seen a few times. The chain links TRBV7-9 to TRBJ2-7, with D possibly being TRBD1 (6 bases). This CDR3 region has 14 residues. In germline, CDR1 is SEHNR, CDR2 FQNEAQ (reference sequence). V was clipped by 4 bases and J by 5 bases, with 15 bases between them. The CDR3 spells CASSSLQGPNEQYF. CDR3 DNA sequence: TGTGCCAGCAGCTCATTACAGGGACCCAACGAGCAGTACTTC. The entire variable domain, with the rest obtained from reference TRBV7-9 and TRBJ2-7, is as follows: DTGVSQNPRHKITKRGQNVTFRCDPISEHNRLYWYRQTLGQGPEFLTYFQNEAQLEKSRLLSDRFSAERPKGSFSTLEIQRTEQGDSAMYLCASSSLQGPNEQYFGPGTRLTVT.

The chain joins TRBV6-7 to TRBJ1-4, with D hard to call. TRBV6-7 is an ORF for which the function is uncertain. Deletions cut 0 bases from V and 7 bases from J, with 12 bases between. CDR3 length equals 15 residues. The CDR3 DNA reads TGTGCCAGCAGTTACTCGAGTCGCGGGGTTGAAAAACTGTTTTTT. Amino acids: CASSYSSRGVEKLFF.

The sample holds many counts of this clonotype. The CDR3 region has the DNA TGCGCCAGCAGCCAGGAGTCGGGACATACTTCACCCCTCCACTTT. Its protein is CASSQESGHTSPLHF. V is TRBV4-1 and J is TRBJ1-6; possibly TRBD1 for D (6 bases). The V gene lost 3 bases and the J gene lost 9 bases, with 15 bases spanning the gap. Germline V gives CDR1 MGHRA, CDR2 YSYEKL. The CDR3 spans 15 residues.

The CDR3: CASSPGANGGRNQYF. The CDR3 bases are TGTGCCAGCAGCCCGGGGGCCAACGGAGGCCGGAACCAGTATTTT. The rearrangement links TRBV7-6 to TRBJ2-3; tentatively, D is TRBD1 or TRBD2 (6 bases each). Germline CDR1 is SGHVS and CDR2 is FNYEAQ. The CDR3 is 15 amino acids. V was cut by 5 bases and J by 12 bases, with 24 bases left in between.

This clonotype was observed a handful of times. The rearrangement links TRBV9 to TRBJ2-1; 10 bases match TRBD1. J was trimmed by 5 bases and V by 4 bases; bases with no gene match: 3. Germline assignment: CDR1 SGDLS and CDR2 YYNGEE. This CDR3 has 14 amino acids. The CDR3 protein is CASSSGTGDNEQFF. The CDR3 region has the DNA TGTGCCAGCAGCTCCGGGACAGGGGACAATGAGCAGTTCTTC.

Turning to this clonotype: A junction boundary mismatches the germline segment, possibly from a read error. J is TRBJ2-5 and V is TRBV12-3 or TRBV12-4, with D hard to call. The CDR3 totals 11 residues. The CDR3 DNA is TGTGCCAGCAGAACACAAGAGGCCCAGTACTTC. Its translation is CASRTQEAQYF.

Ten or more counts support this clonotype. The chain employs TRBV20-1 and TRBJ2-7; possibly TRBD1 or TRBD2 for D (6 bases each). This CDR3 is 13 amino acids long. V lost 4 bases to trimming and J lost 3 bases, with 13 bases between them. CDR1 is DFQATT, CDR2 SNEGSKA, per germline (reference sequence). CDR3 in amino acids: CSATRGDFYEQYF. The CDR3 coding sequence is TGCAGTGCTACAAGGGGGGATTTCTACGAGCAGTACTTC.

V and J are TRBV20-1 and TRBJ2-3; TRBD1 agrees at 9 bases. Germline V gene sequence: CDR1 DFQATT, CDR2 SNEGSKA (reference sequence). The trim removed 0 bases at V and 4 bases at J, leaving 8 bases unmatched. CDR3 length equals 16 residues. CDR3 sequence reads: CSARDRGTGHADTQYF. The DNA for the CDR3 is TGCAGTGCTAGAGATCGAGGGACAGGGCACGCAGATACGCAGTATTTT.

The chain combines TRBV12-3 or TRBV12-4 with TRBJ2-4; the D gene is possibly TRBD2 (6 bases). CDR3 length: 14 amino acids. Trimming pared 7 bases from V and 3 bases from J, leaving 13 bases between. CDR3 nucleotides: TGTGCCAGCACTACCGGGGGAGACAAAAACATTCAGTACTTC. Its translation is CASTTGGDKNIQYF.

This clonotype was counted at least ten times. This rearrangement joins TRBV6-1 to TRBJ2-2; 11 bases align to TRBD2. Germline lookup yields CDR1 MNHNS and CDR2 SASEGT. The CDR3 sequence is 15 residues long. Unmatched junction bases numbered 6, after V lost 6 bases and J lost 6 bases. The CDR3 protein is CASSWDSGRAGELFF. The CDR3 DNA reads as TGTGCCAGCAGCTGGGATAGCGGGAGGGCCGGGGAGCTGTTTTTT.

This clonotype showed up many times. V usage is TRBV5-1 and J usage is TRBJ2-1; D not resolved. Germline CDR1 is SGHRS and CDR2 is YFSETQ. The CDR3 is 13 residues long. V gave up 1 base and J gave up 8 bases, with 10 bases separating them. The CDR3 sequence is CASSLLSEYEQFF. The CDR3 nucleotides read TGCGCCAGCAGCTTGTTATCTGAGTATGAGCAGTTCTTC.

On this clonotype: Since a much larger clone is just one base distant, this may be a read error. The chain employs TRBV4-2 and TRBJ1-5; no firm D call. Germline V gene data show CDR1 as LGHNA and CDR2 as YNFKEQ. Trimming pared 0 bases from V and 11 bases from J, leaving 11 bases between. The CDR3 is made up of 13 amino acids. The CDR3 sequence: CASSQDWEQSQHF. CDR3 nucleotides: TGTGCCAGCAGCCAAGATTGGGAGCAGTCCCAGCATTTT.

Turning to this clonotype: This may come from a read error, since a much larger clone is one base off. No conserved phenylalanine or tryptophan ends this CDR3, so it is likely a read error. The chain's CDR3 is CASRREGLSDTQYL. The CDR3 bases are TGTGCCTCTAGAAGGGAGGGCCTTTCAGATACGCAGTATCTT. The J gene is TRBJ2-3, the V gene TRBV10-3; 7 bases match TRBD2. Germline V gives CDR1 ENHRY, CDR2 SYGVKD. V shed 11 bases and J 4 bases; nucleotides not matched to a gene: 12. The CDR3 runs 14 residues.

There are many counts of this clonotype. In DNA form, the CDR3 reads TGCGCCACCGCGATTAGGGAGTTCTCCTACAATGAGCAGTTCTTC. Its protein is CATAIREFSYNEQFF. The chain combines TRBV5-1 with TRBJ2-1; maybe TRBD2 (5 bases). This CDR3 contains 15 residues. The germline V gene has CDR1 SGHRS and CDR2 YFSETQ. V lost 9 bases and J lost 0, with 16 bases in between.

CDR3 bases: TGTGCCAGCGGGCGTGAAAACTATGGCTACACCTTC. It specifies CASGRENYGYTF. V usage is TRBV12-3 or TRBV12-4 and J usage is TRBJ1-2; D uncertain. V was shortened by 8 bases and J by 2 bases, with 9 bases between the two germline ends. This CDR3 is built from 12 residues.

This clonotype was seen only a few times. The genes are TRBV20-1 and TRBJ2-4; D may be TRBD1 (7 bases). Germline V gene sequence: CDR1 DFQATT, CDR2 SNEGSKA (reference sequence). This CDR3 has 15 residues. V was pared by 6 bases and J by 1 base, with 16 bases between. CDR3 residues: CSATGEVSAKNIQYF. For the CDR3, the DNA is TGCAGTGCCACAGGGGAGGTTTCGGCCAAAAACATTCAGTACTTC.

This clonotype was counted at least ten times. The chain carries TRBV5-1 and TRBJ2-5; D gene unclear. V lost 3 bases, J lost 2 bases, and 8 bases lay in between. The CDR3 totals 13 residues. Germline V gene lookup returns CDR1 SGHRS and CDR2 YFSETQ. CDR3 protein: CASSYGNQETQYF. CDR3 bases: TGCGCCAGCAGCTACGGTAATCAAGAGACCCAGTACTTC.

The chain uses TRBV27 and TRBJ1-5; D remains ambiguous. The germline V gene has CDR1 MNHEY and CDR2 SMNVEV (reference sequence). V was trimmed by 3 bases and J by 6 bases, leaving 6 bases between them. The CDR3 is made up of 12 amino acids. The CDR3 here is CASSFPGQPQHF. The DNA of the CDR3 is TGTGCCAGCAGTTTCCCCGGTCAGCCCCAGCATTTT.

This clonotype was recorded at least ten times. V gene TRBV5-6 combines with J gene TRBJ2-2; tentatively, D is TRBD1 (8 bases). CDR3 length: 15 amino acids. Looked up from germline, CDR1 is SGHDT and CDR2 is YYEEEE. Trimming removed 3 bases from V and 3 bases from J, with 12 bases in between. CDR3 DNA sequence: TGTGCCAGCAGCTCCACAGGGGGGGACACCGGGGAGCTGTTTTTT. This sequence encodes CASSSTGGDTGELFF.

This clonotype was seen many times. The genes are TRBV5-1 and TRBJ2-5; D uncertain. The length of the CDR3 is 15 residues. Germline-derived CDR1 and CDR2 are SGHRS and YFSETQ. V gave up 0 bases and J gave up 0 bases, with 9 bases separating them. The CDR3 sequence: CASSLASLYQETQYF. The CDR3 coding sequence is TGCGCCAGCAGCTTGGCGAGCTTGTACCAAGAGACCCAGTACTTC.

CDR3 residues: CASSISISGANVLTF. CDR3 in DNA: TGTGCCAGTAGTATTTCGATTTCTGGGGCCAACGTCCTGACTTTC. The rearrangement links TRBV19 to TRBJ2-6; D not resolved. CDR1 is LNHDA and CDR2 is SQIVND in the germline V gene (reference sequence). V lost 3 bases to trimming and J lost 1 base, with 7 bases between them. The CDR3 spans 15 residues.

This clonotype was detected many times. The chain joins TRBV20-1 to TRBJ2-7; 7 bases line up with TRBD2. This CDR3 has 15 amino acids. With V trimmed by 0 bases and J by 0 bases, 5 bases remained unmatched. Germline lookup yields CDR1 DFQATT and CDR2 SNEGSKA (reference sequence). The CDR3 coding sequence is TGCAGTGCTAGAGATGACCAGCGGGGCTCCTACGAGCAGTACTTC. It translates to CSARDDQRGSYEQYF.

This clonotype was seen at least ten times. The gene calls are TRBV3-1 and TRBJ2-1; no firm D call. CDR3 length equals 16 residues. The V end lost 0 bases, the J end lost 13 bases, and 22 bases lay between the germline ends. Germline CDR1 LGHDT, CDR2 YNNKEL (reference sequence). CDR3 loop: CASSQDAKALGWGQFF. CDR3 nucleotide sequence: TGTGCCAGCAGCCAAGATGCAAAGGCCCTAGGTTGGGGACAGTTCTTC.

This clonotype was found many times. This sequence joins TRBV29-1 and TRBJ2-1; TRBD1 matches 8 bases. The CDR3 has 13 amino acids. The V gene's germline CDR1 is SQVTM and CDR2 ANQGSEA. The V gene end was trimmed by 6 bases and the J gene end by 8 bases; junction bases not matched to a gene: 9. The chain's CDR3 is CSVGDRYLDEQFF. The CDR3 nucleotides read TGCAGCGTGGGGGACAGGTATTTGGATGAGCAGTTCTTC.

This clonotype was picked up many times. V gene TRBV11-1 combines with J gene TRBJ1-6, with a weak D call TRBD1 (5 bases). The germline V gene encodes CDR1 SGHAT and CDR2 FQDESV (reference sequence). The ends were cut back, 2 bases at V and 3 bases at J, with 17 bases in the middle. The CDR3 loop spans 18 amino acids. The CDR3 sequence is CASSLKKAGRNYNSPLHF. CDR3 nucleotide sequence: TGTGCCAGCAGCTTAAAGAAGGCAGGGAGGAACTATAATTCACCCCTCCACTTT.

This clonotype has at least ten counts. The chain combines TRBV6-6 with TRBJ2-1, with 11 positions matching TRBD1. The germline gives CDR1 MNHNY, CDR2 SVGAGI (reference sequence). This CDR3 has 13 amino acids. CDR3 bases: TGTGCAGCCGGACAGGGGGCTGAGGGTGAGCAGTTCTTC. Protein: CAAGQGAEGEQFF.

This rearrangement joins TRBV28 to TRBJ2-3; D unresolved. The CDR3 consists of 11 residues. Germline-derived CDR1 and CDR2 are MDHEN and SYDVKM. Trimming shortened V by 4 bases and J by 5 bases, and 4 bases separated the two germline ends. The CDR3 loop is CASSSQDTQYF. Here the CDR3 DNA reads TGTGCCAGCAGTTCCCAAGATACGCAGTATTTT.

This clonotype was detected a few times. The CDR3 loop is CSVATASGGYEQFF. CDR3 in DNA: TGCAGCGTTGCTACGGCTAGCGGGGGCTATGAGCAGTTCTTC. The V call is TRBV29-1, the J call TRBJ2-1; 10 bases line up with TRBD2. The V gene end was trimmed by 4 bases and the J gene end by 8 bases; junction bases not matched to a gene: 8. The CDR3 runs to 14 residues. Germline V CDR1 and CDR2: SQVTM, ANQGSEA.

Concerning this clonotype: A much larger clone lies a single base off, so this may be a read error. The chain links TRBV28 to TRBJ2-1; tentative D call: TRBD2 (6 bases). Germline values: CDR1 MDHEN, CDR2 SYDVKM. The CDR3 totals 17 residues. The CDR3, as DNA: TGTGCCAGCAGTTCGAAAGGGACTTACGGGTTCCACAATGAGCAGCTCTTC. It codes for CASSSKGTYGFHNEQLF.